The next 28 T cell receptor beta chains were all read from a single sample in a study of cytomegalovirus exposure and HLA in healthy donors. TCRdb's table, derived via immunoSEQ multiplex PCR, lists solely in-frame clones and lacks some. Here the sample spans roughly 230,000 clones, 90% being singletons. Source material: PBMCs. The origin of the receptors is a woman aged 25-40 years in good health and CMV-seronegative.

The genes are TRBV27 and TRBJ1-1, with 7 bases that match TRBD1. CDR1 is MNHEY and CDR2 is SMNVEV in the germline V gene (reference sequence). The CDR3 is made up of 14 amino acids. J gave up 1 base and V 3 bases, and 2 bases lay outside the gene matches. CDR3 protein: CASSLGQSNTEAFF. The DNA of the CDR3 is TGTGCCAGCAGTTTGGGACAGTCGAACACTGAAGCTTTCTTT.

The rearrangement joins TRBV6-6 to TRBJ1-5, with TRBD1 as a possible D gene (6 bases). The ends were cut back, 2 bases at V and 6 bases at J, with 14 bases in the middle. CDR3 length: 15 amino acids. Germline V gives CDR1 MNHNY, CDR2 SVGAGI (reference sequence). The CDR3 region has the DNA TGTGCCAGCAGTTACGGGGGCAGGGATGGTCAGCCCCAGCATTTT. Protein sequence: CASSYGGRDGQPQHF.

The rearrangement joins TRBV7-9 to TRBJ1-2; 8 positions agree with TRBD1. The CDR3 runs to 13 residues. V shed 5 bases and J 8 bases; nucleotides not matched to a gene: 7. The V gene's germline CDR1 is SEHNR and CDR2 FQNEAQ (reference sequence). CDR3 nucleotides: TGTGCCAGCAGCAATAGGACAGGGCACGGCTACACCTTC. Its protein is CASSNRTGHGYTF.

The chain recombines TRBV28 with TRBJ1-2, with 8 bases aligning to TRBD1. The V segment lost 6 bases and the J segment 4 bases; nucleotides outside the gene matches: 7. Germline V gives CDR1 MDHEN, CDR2 SYDVKM. This CDR3 comprises 14 residues. CDR3 bases: TGTGCCAGCAGCCTGGACAGGGAGGTCTATGGCTACACCTTC. It yields the protein CASSLDREVYGYTF.

This rearrangement joins TRBV15 to TRBJ2-1, with TRBD2 identical over 7 bases. Germline V gene sequence: CDR1 LNHNV, CDR2 YYDKDF (reference sequence). The CDR3 has 15 residues. The V and J ends lost 3 bases and 5 bases, in that order; junction bases with no gene match: 7. CDR3 amino acids: CATSSLSGVHNEQFF. Here the CDR3 DNA reads TGTGCCACCAGCAGCCTGAGCGGGGTCCACAATGAGCAGTTCTTC.

The chain has TRBV29-1 and TRBJ1-2; D call uncertain. CDR1 is SQVTM, CDR2 ANQGSEA, per germline. Trimming took off 0 bases at V and 10 bases at J, with 6 bases between the two ends. CDR3 length: 10 amino acids. CDR3 in amino acids: CSVEDRVYTF. For the CDR3, the DNA is TGCAGCGTTGAAGATCGTGTCTACACCTTC.

In regard to this clone: Its ends do not fully match the called genes, so a read error is possible. CDR3 in DNA: TGCGCCAGCAGTTTGGGACAGGGGGTTTTAGATACGCAGTATTTT. It yields the protein CASSLGQGVLDTQYF. J is TRBJ2-3 and V is TRBV5-1, with 11 bases aligning to TRBD1. From germline, CDR1 is SGHRS and CDR2 YFSETQ. The CDR3 spans 15 residues. Full variable domain (remainder filled in from reference TRBV5-1 and TRBJ2-3): KAGVTQTPRYLIKTRGQQVTLSCSPISGHRSVSWYQQTPGQGLQFLFEYFSETQRNKGNFPGRFSGRQFSNSRSEMNVSTLELGDSALYLCASSLGQGVLDTQYFGPGTRLTVL.

The V and J genes are TRBV4-1 and TRBJ2-7, with 9 positions matching TRBD1. Germline assignment: CDR1 MGHRA and CDR2 YSYEKL. CDR3 length equals 14 residues. Losses at the gene ends were 4 bases for V and 5 bases for J; bases not matched to a gene: 6. The CDR3 loop reads CASSRDRVGHEQYF. CDR3 coding DNA: TGCGCCAGCAGCCGGGACAGGGTTGGCCACGAGCAGTACTTC.

The rearrangement uses TRBV29-1 and TRBJ2-2, with a weak D call TRBD2 (5 bases). The V end lost 4 bases, the J end lost 7 bases, and 10 bases lay between the germline ends. CDR1 is SQVTM and CDR2 is ANQGSEA in the germline V gene. The CDR3 runs to 12 residues. The CDR3 region has the DNA TGCAGCGTTGTTATCGAGGGCGGGGAGCTGTTTTTT. It is translated as CSVVIEGGELFF.

This rearrangement joins TRBV6-5 to TRBJ2-7; D is unclear. The CDR3 has 11 residues. CDR1 is MNHEY and CDR2 is SVGAGI in the germline V gene. V was shortened by 5 bases and J by 4 bases, with 6 bases between the two germline ends. The CDR3 bases are TGTGCCAGCAGTGAAGCGTACGAGCAGTACTTC. It is translated as CASSEAYEQYF.

The chain is built from TRBV4-2 and TRBJ2-3; a possible D gene is TRBD2 (6 bases). The CDR3 is 17 amino acids. Germline CDR1 reads LGHNA; CDR2 reads YNFKEQ. The V end was cut by 6 bases, the J end by 4 bases, with 23 bases between. The CDR3 region is CASSPYTGTSGADTQYF. Here the CDR3 DNA reads TGTGCCAGCAGTCCCTACACCGGGACTTCGGGGGCAGATACGCAGTATTTT.

This sequence joins TRBV27 and TRBJ1-2; the match to TRBD1 covers 8 bases. This CDR3 is built from 15 residues. Per germline, CDR1 MNHEY and CDR2 SMNVEV (reference sequence). V lost 6 bases, J lost 8 bases, and 14 bases stayed unmatched. The CDR3 spells CASRETGGGLGGYTF. The CDR3 nucleotides read TGTGCCAGCAGAGAAACAGGGGGAGGTTTGGGAGGCTACACCTTC.

V gene TRBV2 combines with J gene TRBJ1-5; 7 bases align to TRBD1. The CDR3 has 15 residues. In germline, CDR1 is SNHLY, CDR2 FYNNEI. V shed 8 bases and J 4 bases; nucleotides not matched to a gene: 11. CDR3 nucleotides: TGTGCCAGCGCTCCTCGGACAGGCCGAAATCAGCCCCAGCATTTT. Protein: CASAPRTGRNQPQHF.

The chain has TRBV7-2 and TRBJ1-1, with D hard to call. The CDR3 runs to 16 residues. Trimming shortened V by 1 base and J by 0 bases, and 12 bases separated the two germline ends. CDR1 is SGHTA, CDR2 FQGNSA, per germline. CDR3 in DNA: TGTGCCAGCAGCTTAGGGGTAGGCCTTATGAACACTGAAGCTTTCTTT. Translating it yields CASSLGVGLMNTEAFF.

This clone was counted a few times. This chain links TRBV12-2 with TRBJ2-7; the DNA was not used to check the table's D call, TRBD2. TRBV12-2 is marked as a pseudogene. The CDR3 totals 19 residues. This CDR3 reads CASRDIPRELAGAGYEQYF. The DNA for the CDR3 is TGTGCAAGTCGTGATATTCCCCGGGAACTAGCGGGAGCAGGCTACGAGCAGTACTTC.

J is TRBJ2-2 and V is TRBV7-6; D is undetermined. The ends were cut back, 6 bases at V and 0 bases at J, with 2 bases in the middle. Germline V gene sequence: CDR1 SGHVS, CDR2 FNYEAQ. This CDR3 is built from 12 residues. Here the CDR3 DNA reads TGTGCCAGCAGACCGAACACCGGGGAGCTGTTTTTT. Protein product: CASRPNTGELFF.

This clone was seen once. The chain carries TRBV6-1 and TRBJ2-3, with 10 bases matching TRBD1. Germline V gene data show CDR1 as MNHNS and CDR2 as SASEGT. After removal of 8 bases from V and 9 bases from J, the junction contained 8 bases not matched to a gene. The CDR3 is 13 residues long. The DNA for the CDR3 is TGTGCCAGCTCAGCATCGGGACAGGGGACGCAGTATTTT. Protein: CASSASGQGTQYF.

This chain links TRBV29-1 with TRBJ2-7; D may be TRBD1 (6 bases). Trimming took off 1 base at V and 5 bases at J, with 12 bases between the two ends. The germline CDR1 and CDR2 sequences are SQVTM and ANQGSEA. This CDR3 is 13 amino acids long. CDR3 amino acids: CSVEGYRVNEQYF. For the CDR3, the DNA is TGCAGCGTTGAAGGGTACAGGGTGAACGAGCAGTACTTC.

This chain connects TRBV7-8 to TRBJ2-1, with TRBD2 matching over 8 bases. Germline trimming cut 6 bases from V and 7 bases from J; bases unmatched to any gene: 11. The length of the CDR3 is 15 residues. Germline lookup yields CDR1 SGHVS and CDR2 FQNEAQ. The CDR3 sequence is CASSGVALAGNEQFF. The CDR3 coding sequence is TGTGCCAGCAGTGGGGTAGCGTTAGCGGGAAATGAGCAGTTCTTC.

The chain joins TRBV5-1 to TRBJ2-7; D is ambiguous. The ends were cut back, 0 bases at V and 2 bases at J, with 15 bases in the middle. The CDR3 extends over 16 amino acids. Germline CDR1 and CDR2: SGHRS and YFSETQ. CDR3 in amino acids: CASSLEGRSKTYEQYF. The CDR3, as DNA: TGCGCCAGCAGCTTGGAAGGCAGGTCAAAAACCTACGAGCAGTACTTC.

This chain uses TRBV7-6 with TRBJ2-1; D ambiguous. Germline CDR1 reads SGHVS; CDR2 reads FNYEAQ. V lost 2 bases, J lost 0 bases, and 14 bases lay in between. This CDR3 is built from 17 residues. Here the CDR3 DNA reads TGTGCCAGCAGCTTATTACTCCTCGGCAGCTCCTACAATGAGCAGTTCTTC. Encoded protein: CASSLLLLGSSYNEQFF.

The chain couples TRBV5-1 to TRBJ2-2; weak D call: TRBD1 (6 bases). The CDR3 runs 16 residues. Germline V gene sequence: CDR1 SGHRS, CDR2 YFSETQ. V was cut by 4 bases and J by 3 bases, with 16 bases left in between. In DNA form, the CDR3 reads TGCGCCAGCAGCGCCGTACAGGGTCGGGACACCGGGGAGCTGTTTTTT. As protein: CASSAVQGRDTGELFF.

The rearrangement joins TRBV5-4 to TRBJ2-5; 11 nucleotides match TRBD2. With V trimmed by 3 bases and J by 4 bases, 2 bases remained unmatched. This CDR3 is 14 amino acids long. Germline values: CDR1 SGHNT, CDR2 YYREEE (reference sequence). The CDR3 sequence: CASSSLAGVETQYF. CDR3 nucleotide sequence: TGTGCCAGCAGCTCACTAGCGGGAGTAGAGACCCAGTACTTC.

This chain connects TRBV10-2 to TRBJ1-5; TRBD1 is a possible D gene (6 bases). Germline V CDR1 and CDR2: WSHSY, SAAADI. The CDR3 has 14 amino acids. The V end lost 6 bases, the J end lost 5 bases, and 14 bases lay between the germline ends. Here the CDR3 reads CASRAQGQDQPQHF. The CDR3 nucleotides are TGCGCCAGCAGGGCGCAGGGGCAGGATCAGCCCCAGCATTTT.

The V and J genes are TRBV11-2 and TRBJ1-5, with 9 bases aligning to TRBD1. The germline V gene encodes CDR1 SGHAT and CDR2 FQNNGV. This CDR3 has 15 residues. V lost 5 bases to trimming and J lost 5 bases; unmatched junction nucleotides: 7. CDR3 coding DNA: TGTGCCAGCAGCCCCCGGACAGGGGATCATCAGCCCCAGCATTTT. It is translated as CASSPRTGDHQPQHF.

This sequence joins TRBV10-3 and TRBJ2-7; TRBD2 matches 8 bases. J lost 2 bases, V lost 6 bases, and 12 bases had no gene match. The germline CDR1 and CDR2 sequences are ENHRY and SYGVKD. This CDR3 is built from 16 residues. CDR3 region: CAISYRASGLTYEQYF. The DNA of the CDR3 is TGTGCCATCAGCTACCGGGCTAGCGGGTTAACCTACGAGCAGTACTTC.

With regard to this clone: In the same sample, other DNA sequences code for this CDR3. J is TRBJ2-7 and V is TRBV19, with D tentatively TRBD2 (5 bases). Germline lookup yields CDR1 LNHDA and CDR2 SQIVND (reference sequence). With 6 bases removed from V and 2 bases from J, the gap between germline ends came to 14 bases. CDR3 size: 14 residues. The CDR3 nucleotides read TGTGCCAGTAGCAGCGACCGGGGAACCTACGAGCAGTACTTC. Protein sequence: CASSSDRGTYEQYF.

The genes are TRBV19 and TRBJ2-7; D gene unclear. From germline, CDR1 is LNHDA and CDR2 SQIVND (reference sequence). The CDR3 totals 11 residues. Trimming took 10 bases from V and 2 from J, leaving 9 bases between them. This CDR3 reads CATGLAYEQYF. In DNA form, the CDR3 reads TGTGCCACCGGGCTGGCCTACGAGCAGTACTTC.